The 17 T cell receptor beta chains given below trace back to one sample, sequenced in a study of T-cell memory formation after mild COVID-19. TCRdb analysed the 5' RACE reads with MiXCR anew, one entry per CDR3 protein. Here the sample spans 300,000 to 350,000 distinct CDR3 sequences, approximately 13% being singletons. Sequences were obtained from PBMCs or a T cell subset sorted from them (not recorded which). These receptors were collected from a man aged 18 to 29 who had mild COVID-19 (a few samples of this study predate the infection). Cell type and time point are not known.

The genes are TRBV3-1 and TRBJ2-5, with TRBD2 identical over 7 bases. Germline V gene lookup returns CDR1 LGHDT and CDR2 YNNKEL (reference sequence). This CDR3 is built from 14 residues. V was pared by 6 bases and J by 2 bases, with 6 bases of the junction left unmatched. The CDR3 loop reads CASSRLAAQETQYF. The CDR3 region has the DNA TGTGCCAGCAGTCGGCTAGCGGCACAAGAGACCCAGTACTTC.

As for this clonotype: The junction does not match germline at one end; this may be a read error. The rearrangement joins TRBV2 to TRBJ2-1; D gene ambiguous. The germline gives CDR1 SNHLY, CDR2 FYNNEI. The CDR3 is 16 residues long. The CDR3 DNA reads as TGTGCCAGCAGGGAAGATGGACGGCCCTCCTACAATGAGCAGTTCTTC. It is translated as CASREDGRPSYNEQFF.

The chain carries TRBV5-1 and TRBJ1-3; no firm D call. The CDR3 has 15 amino acids. The germline gives CDR1 SGHRS, CDR2 YFSETQ. The germline V and J ends were trimmed by 2 bases and 0 bases, with 9 bases remaining between them. CDR3 protein: CASSLQPSSGNTIYF. Here the CDR3 DNA reads TGCGCCAGCAGCTTACAACCGAGCTCTGGAAACACCATATATTTT. The variable domain in full, completed from reference TRBV5-1 and TRBJ1-3, reads KAGVTQTPRYLIKTRGQQVTLSCSPISGHRSVSWYQQTPGQGLQFLFEYFSETQRNKGNFPGRFSGRQFSNSRSEMNVSTLELGDSALYLCASSLQPSSGNTIYFGEGSWLTVV.

This clonotype was detected only a few times. The CDR3 reads CASSEGFYPSYEQYV. CDR3 DNA: TGTGCCAGCAGCGAGGGCTTCTACCCTTCCTACGAGCAGTACGTC. The gene calls are TRBV7-2 and TRBJ2-7, with a possible D match to TRBD2 (5 bases). The CDR3 has 15 amino acids. Germline loops: CDR1 SGHTA, CDR2 FQGNSA. Trimming took off 5 bases at V and 1 base at J, with 15 bases between the two ends.

This clonotype appeared a few times. This chain links TRBV5-1 with TRBJ2-7; TRBD1 agrees at 10 bases. The CDR3 has 14 residues. CDR1 SGHRS and CDR2 YFSETQ come from the germline V gene. The V gene end was trimmed by 4 bases and the J gene end by 6 bases; junction bases not matched to a gene: 7. CDR3 DNA sequence: TGCGCCAGCAGCCCGGGACAGGGGCTTCGCGAGCAGTACTTC. As protein: CASSPGQGLREQYF.

This clonotype came up many times. The J gene is TRBJ2-1, the V gene TRBV5-1; D is tentatively TRBD1 or TRBD2 (6 bases each). V was trimmed by 3 bases and J by 7 bases, leaving 8 bases between them. Germline assignment: CDR1 SGHRS and CDR2 YFSETQ. CDR3 length: 12 amino acids. CDR3 region: CASSWGANEQFF. Here the CDR3 DNA reads TGCGCCAGCAGCTGGGGGGCTAATGAGCAGTTCTTC. Based on the CDR3 plus reference TRBV5-1 and TRBJ2-1, the full variable domain is KAGVTQTPRYLIKTRGQQVTLSCSPISGHRSVSWYQQTPGQGLQFLFEYFSETQRNKGNFPGRFSGRQFSNSRSEMNVSTLELGDSALYLCASSWGANEQFFGPGTRLTVL.

This CDR3 reads CSARDPAGNTEAFF. Here the CDR3 DNA reads TGCAGTGCTAGGGACCCCGCAGGGAACACTGAAGCTTTCTTT. The chain is built from TRBV20-1 and TRBJ1-1; no clear D gene. Germline lookup yields CDR1 DFQATT and CDR2 SNEGSKA (reference sequence). The CDR3 is 14 amino acids. The ends were cut back, 3 bases at V and 1 base at J, with 12 bases in the middle.

This clonotype was seen ten or more times. The chain has TRBV4-1 and TRBJ2-3; 14 bases line up with TRBD2. Germline lookup yields CDR1 MGHRA and CDR2 YSYEKL. The CDR3 runs to 17 residues. Trimming at V came to 4 bases and at J to 4 bases, leaving 7 bases not matched to a gene. As DNA, the CDR3 is TGCGCCAGCAGCCGTCGACTAGCGGGGGGGATCCCAGATACGCAGTATTTT. Translated, it gives CASSRRLAGGIPDTQYF.

The chain links TRBV10-3 to TRBJ2-3; tentative D call: TRBD1 (7 bases). The CDR3 runs to 14 residues. V was trimmed by 6 bases and J by 3 bases, leaving 13 bases between them. Germline lookup yields CDR1 ENHRY and CDR2 SYGVKD. The DNA for the CDR3 is TGTGCCATCAGGGAGGGGGCTGGGACAGATACGCAGTATTTT. It yields the protein CAIREGAGTDTQYF.

The chain links TRBV28 to TRBJ1-1; D unresolved. The CDR3 runs to 13 residues. V was shortened by 4 bases and J by 0 bases, with 6 bases between the two germline ends. Germline V CDR1 and CDR2: MDHEN, SYDVKM. The CDR3 DNA reads as TGTGCCAGCAGTTCAGCAGTGAACACTGAAGCTTTCTTT. It translates to CASSSAVNTEAFF.

This clonotype occurred a few times. The chain recombines TRBV7-9 with TRBJ2-1; 8 nucleotides agree with TRBD1. The junction had 4 bases not matched to a gene; V was cut back by 2 bases and J by 4 bases. This CDR3 region has 15 residues. Germline CDR1 SEHNR, CDR2 FQNEAQ (reference sequence). CDR3 protein: CASSLWRQGYNEQFF. DNA of the CDR3: TGTGCCAGCAGCTTATGGAGACAGGGGTACAATGAGCAGTTCTTC. Combining the CDR3 with reference TRBV7-9 and TRBJ2-1 gives the whole variable domain DTGVSQNPRHKITKRGQNVTFRCDPISEHNRLYWYRQTLGQGPEFLTYFQNEAQLEKSRLLSDRFSAERPKGSFSTLEIQRTEQGDSAMYLCASSLWRQGYNEQFFGPGTRLTVL.

There are a few counts of this clonotype. The J gene is TRBJ1-2, the V gene TRBV5-6; 7 nucleotides align to TRBD1. Trimming took 7 bases from V and 2 from J; bases not matched to a gene: 5. CDR3 length: 13 residues. Germline V lookup: CDR1 SGHDT, CDR2 YYEEEE. In DNA, the CDR3 is TGTGCCAGCGGGACAGATCCCAACTATGGCTACACCTTC. Protein: CASGTDPNYGYTF.

This clonotype has at least ten counts. V is TRBV7-2 and J is TRBJ1-5, with D maybe TRBD1 (6 bases). The CDR3 length is 15 residues. Per germline, CDR1 SGHTA and CDR2 FQGNSA. Trimming took 4 bases from V and 2 from J, leaving 12 bases between them. CDR3 amino acids: CASSSSRGGNQPQHF. The CDR3 region has the DNA TGTGCCAGCAGCTCCAGCAGGGGTGGCAATCAGCCCCAGCATTTT.

The genes are TRBV9 and TRBJ2-1, with TRBD1 identical over 8 bases. This CDR3 is 14 amino acids long. Per germline, CDR1 SGDLS and CDR2 YYNGEE. The trim removed 2 bases at V and 9 bases at J, leaving 7 bases unmatched. The CDR3 DNA follows: TGTGCCAGCAGCGTCGGACAGGGCCTTGGTGAGCAGTTCTTC. Its translation is CASSVGQGLGEQFF.

The V and J genes are TRBV2 and TRBJ2-5; D gene uncertain. The CDR3 totals 14 residues. V lost 1 base to trimming and J lost 4 bases, with 10 bases between them. Germline V gene lookup returns CDR1 SNHLY and CDR2 FYNNEI. The CDR3 nucleotides read TGTGCCAGCAGTGAAGTTTTGACGGTAGAGACCCAGTACTTC. This translates into CASSEVLTVETQYF.

The chain employs TRBV12-3 or TRBV12-4 and TRBJ1-6; D unclear. This CDR3 comprises 12 residues. Trimming pared 5 bases from V and 7 bases from J, leaving 6 bases between. CDR3 loop: CASSEANSPLHF. The CDR3 region has the DNA TGTGCCAGCAGTGAGGCCAATTCACCCCTCCACTTT.

This clonotype has only a few counts. This chain uses TRBV7-2 with TRBJ1-1; D gene uncertain. The germline CDR1 and CDR2 sequences are SGHTA and FQGNSA. V lost 5 bases and J 0 bases, leaving 10 bases between the germline ends. The length of the CDR3 is 14 residues. CDR3 sequence reads: CASSPRFLNTEAFF. CDR3 bases: TGTGCCAGCAGCCCCAGGTTCCTGAACACTGAAGCTTTCTTT.